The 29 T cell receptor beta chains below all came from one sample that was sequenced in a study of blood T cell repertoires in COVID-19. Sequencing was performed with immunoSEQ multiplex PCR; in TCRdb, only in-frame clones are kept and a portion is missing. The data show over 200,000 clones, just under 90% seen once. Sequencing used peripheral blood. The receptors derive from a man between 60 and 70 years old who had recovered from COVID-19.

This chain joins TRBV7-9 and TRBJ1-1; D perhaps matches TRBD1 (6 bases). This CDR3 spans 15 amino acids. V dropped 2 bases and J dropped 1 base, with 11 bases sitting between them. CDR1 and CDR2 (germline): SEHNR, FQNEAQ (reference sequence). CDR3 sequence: CASSLQGPSNTEAFF. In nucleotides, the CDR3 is TGTGCCAGCAGCTTACAGGGGCCCTCGAACACTGAAGCTTTCTTT. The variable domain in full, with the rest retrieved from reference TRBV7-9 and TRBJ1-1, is DTGVSQNPRHKITKRGQNVTFRCDPISEHNRLYWYRQTLGQGPEFLTYFQNEAQLEKSRLLSDRFSAERPKGSFSTLEIQRTEQGDSAMYLCASSLQGPSNTEAFFGQGTRLTVV.

The chain's CDR3 is CASSYPRGRGNSPLHF. CDR3 nucleotide sequence: TGTGCCAGCAGTTATCCGAGGGGGCGCGGTAATTCACCCCTCCACTTT. The chain is built from TRBV6-5 and TRBJ1-6; 7 bases line up with TRBD1. V dropped 3 bases and J dropped 6; count of bases not matched to a gene: 8. The CDR3 consists of 16 residues. Germline-derived CDR1 and CDR2 are MNHEY and SVGAGI.

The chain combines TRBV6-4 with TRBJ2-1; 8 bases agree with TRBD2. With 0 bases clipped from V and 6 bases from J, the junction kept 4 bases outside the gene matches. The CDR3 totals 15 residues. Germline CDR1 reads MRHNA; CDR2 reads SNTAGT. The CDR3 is CASSDSRGGPNEQFF. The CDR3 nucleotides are TGTGCCAGCAGTGACTCCCGGGGGGGTCCCAATGAGCAGTTCTTC.

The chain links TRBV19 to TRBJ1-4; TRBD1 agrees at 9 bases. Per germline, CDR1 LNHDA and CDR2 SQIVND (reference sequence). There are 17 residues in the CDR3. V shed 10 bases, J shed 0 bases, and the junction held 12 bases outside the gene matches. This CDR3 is CATQPGQGFSTNEKLFF. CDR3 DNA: TGTGCCACCCAACCGGGACAGGGCTTTTCAACTAATGAAAAACTGTTTTTT. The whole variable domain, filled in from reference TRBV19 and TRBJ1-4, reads DGGITQSPKYLFRKEGQNVTLSCEQNLNHDAMYWYRQDPGQGLRLIYYSQIVNDFQKGDIAEGYSVSREKKESFPLTVTSAQKNPTAFYLCATQPGQGFSTNEKLFFGSGTQLSVL.

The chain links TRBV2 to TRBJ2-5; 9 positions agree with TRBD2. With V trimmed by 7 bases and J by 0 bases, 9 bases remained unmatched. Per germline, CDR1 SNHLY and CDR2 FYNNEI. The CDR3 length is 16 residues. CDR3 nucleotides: TGTGCCAGCACCCTCCTTAGCGGGAGTTACCAAGAGACCCAGTACTTC. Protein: CASTLLSGSYQETQYF.

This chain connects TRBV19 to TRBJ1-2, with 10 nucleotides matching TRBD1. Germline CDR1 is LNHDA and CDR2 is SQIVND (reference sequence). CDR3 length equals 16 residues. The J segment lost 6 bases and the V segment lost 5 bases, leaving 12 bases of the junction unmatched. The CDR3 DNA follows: TGTGCCAGTAGTTTACCTCCGGGACAGGGGCAGCATGGCTACACCTTC. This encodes CASSLPPGQGQHGYTF.

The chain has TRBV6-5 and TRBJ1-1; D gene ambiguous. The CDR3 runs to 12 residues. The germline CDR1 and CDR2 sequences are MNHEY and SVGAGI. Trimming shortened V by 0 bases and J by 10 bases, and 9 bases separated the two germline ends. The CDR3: CASSYSGSGAFF. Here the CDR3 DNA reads TGTGCCAGCAGTTACTCGGGGAGTGGAGCTTTCTTT.

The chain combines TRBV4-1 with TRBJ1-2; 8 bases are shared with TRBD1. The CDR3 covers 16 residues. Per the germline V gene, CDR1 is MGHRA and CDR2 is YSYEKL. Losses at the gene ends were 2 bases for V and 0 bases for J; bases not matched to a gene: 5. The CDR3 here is CASSQSPGQANYGYTF. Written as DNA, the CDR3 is TGCGCCAGCAGCCAATCTCCGGGACAGGCTAACTATGGCTACACCTTC.

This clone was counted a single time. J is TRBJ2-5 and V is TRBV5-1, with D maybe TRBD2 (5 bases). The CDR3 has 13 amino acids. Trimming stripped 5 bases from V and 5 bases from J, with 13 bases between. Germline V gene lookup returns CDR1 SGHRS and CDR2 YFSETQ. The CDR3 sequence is CASSRDGDETQYF. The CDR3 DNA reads TGCGCCAGCAGTCGCGACGGGGATGAGACCCAGTACTTC.

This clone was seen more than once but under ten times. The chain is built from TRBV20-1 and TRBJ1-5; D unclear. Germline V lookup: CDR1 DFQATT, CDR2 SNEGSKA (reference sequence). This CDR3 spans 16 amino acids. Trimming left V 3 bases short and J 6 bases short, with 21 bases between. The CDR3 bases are TGCAGTGCTAGTCTGGCCCCCGCCGCGGTTGGTCAGCCCCAGCATTTT. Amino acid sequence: CSASLAPAAVGQPQHF.

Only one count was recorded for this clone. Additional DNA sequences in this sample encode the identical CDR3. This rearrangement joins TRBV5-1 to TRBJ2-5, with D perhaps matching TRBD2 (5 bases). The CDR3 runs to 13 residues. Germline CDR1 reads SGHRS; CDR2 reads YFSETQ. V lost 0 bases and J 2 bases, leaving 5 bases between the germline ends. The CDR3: CASSLGGQETQYF. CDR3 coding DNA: TGCGCCAGCAGCTTGGGAGGGCAAGAGACCCAGTACTTC.

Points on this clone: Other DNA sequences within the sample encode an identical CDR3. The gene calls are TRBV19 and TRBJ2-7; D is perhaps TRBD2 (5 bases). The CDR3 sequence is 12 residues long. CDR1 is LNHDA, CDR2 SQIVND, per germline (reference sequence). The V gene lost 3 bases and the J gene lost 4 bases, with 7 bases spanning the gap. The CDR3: CASSIGGYEQYF. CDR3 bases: TGTGCCAGTAGTATCGGAGGATACGAGCAGTACTTC.

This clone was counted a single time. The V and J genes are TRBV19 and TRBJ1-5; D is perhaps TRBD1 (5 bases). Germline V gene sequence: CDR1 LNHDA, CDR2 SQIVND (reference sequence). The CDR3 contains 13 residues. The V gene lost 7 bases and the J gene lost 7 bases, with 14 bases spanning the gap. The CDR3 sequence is CASNRQGQQPQHF. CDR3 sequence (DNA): TGTGCCAGTAATAGGCAGGGCCAACAGCCCCAGCATTTT.

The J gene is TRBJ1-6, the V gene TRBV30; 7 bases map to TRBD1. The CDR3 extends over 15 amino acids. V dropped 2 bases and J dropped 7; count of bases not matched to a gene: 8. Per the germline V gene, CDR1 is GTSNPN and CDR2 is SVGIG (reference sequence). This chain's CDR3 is CAWSQSTGANSPLHF. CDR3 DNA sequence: TGTGCCTGGAGTCAGAGTACAGGGGCGAATTCACCCCTCCACTTT.

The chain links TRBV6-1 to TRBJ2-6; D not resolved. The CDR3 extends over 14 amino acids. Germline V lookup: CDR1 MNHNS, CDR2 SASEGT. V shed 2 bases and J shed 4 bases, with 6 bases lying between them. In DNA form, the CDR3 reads TGTGCCAGCAGTGAATATATCGGGGCCAACGTCCTGACTTTC. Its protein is CASSEYIGANVLTF.

CDR3: CASSLSGLAYNEQFF. The CDR3 region has the DNA TGTGCCAGCAGCCTTAGCGGGCTCGCCTACAATGAGCAGTTCTTC. The chain has TRBV3-1 (or the pseudogene TRBV3-2) and TRBJ2-1; 7 nucleotides align to TRBD2. Germline CDR1 and CDR2: LGHDT and YNNKEL (reference sequence). This CDR3 contains 15 residues. V gave up 4 bases and J gave up 2 bases; unmatched junction bases: 5.

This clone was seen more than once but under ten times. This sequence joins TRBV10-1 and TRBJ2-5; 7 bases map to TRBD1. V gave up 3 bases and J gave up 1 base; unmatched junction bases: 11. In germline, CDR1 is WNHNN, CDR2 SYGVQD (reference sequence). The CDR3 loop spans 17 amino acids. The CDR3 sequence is CASSENYRGGCQETQYF. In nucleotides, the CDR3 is TGCGCCAGCAGTGAAAACTACAGGGGCGGGTGCCAAGAGACCCAGTACTTC.

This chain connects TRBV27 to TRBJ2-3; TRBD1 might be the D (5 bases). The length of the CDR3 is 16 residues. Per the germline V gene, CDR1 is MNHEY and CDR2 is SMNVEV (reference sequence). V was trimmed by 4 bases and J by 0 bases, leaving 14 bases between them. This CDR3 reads CASSSQQVPSTDTQYF. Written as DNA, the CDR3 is TGTGCCAGCAGTTCCCAACAGGTTCCTAGCACAGATACGCAGTATTTT.

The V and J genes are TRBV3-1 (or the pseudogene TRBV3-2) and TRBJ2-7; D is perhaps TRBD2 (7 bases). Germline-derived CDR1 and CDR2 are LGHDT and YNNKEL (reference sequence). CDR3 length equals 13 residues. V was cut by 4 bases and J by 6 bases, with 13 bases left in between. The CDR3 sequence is CASSPSGGGEQYF. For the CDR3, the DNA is TGTGCCAGCAGCCCGTCGGGGGGCGGCGAGCAGTACTTC.

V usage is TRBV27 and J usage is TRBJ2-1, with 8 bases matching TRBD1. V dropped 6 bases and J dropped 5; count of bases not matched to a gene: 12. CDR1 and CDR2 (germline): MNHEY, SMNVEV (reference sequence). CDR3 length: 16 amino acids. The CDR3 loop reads CASRPDRGPLNNEQFF. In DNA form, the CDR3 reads TGTGCCAGCAGGCCAGACAGGGGCCCTTTGAACAATGAGCAGTTCTTC.

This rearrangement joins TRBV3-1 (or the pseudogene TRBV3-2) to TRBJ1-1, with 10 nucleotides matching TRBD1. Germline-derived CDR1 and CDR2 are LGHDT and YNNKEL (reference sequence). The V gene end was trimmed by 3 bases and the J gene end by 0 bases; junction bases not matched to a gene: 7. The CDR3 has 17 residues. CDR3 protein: CASSQDSGTGVNTEAFF. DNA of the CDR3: TGTGCCAGCAGCCAGGATTCCGGGACAGGGGTGAACACTGAAGCTTTCTTT.

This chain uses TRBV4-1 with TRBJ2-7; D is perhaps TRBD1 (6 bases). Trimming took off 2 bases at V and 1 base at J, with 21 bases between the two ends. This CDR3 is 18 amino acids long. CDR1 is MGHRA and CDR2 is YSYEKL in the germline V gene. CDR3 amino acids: CASSQNSPRTALSYEQYF. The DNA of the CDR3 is TGCGCCAGCAGCCAAAATAGCCCGCGGACAGCGTTATCCTACGAGCAGTACTTC.

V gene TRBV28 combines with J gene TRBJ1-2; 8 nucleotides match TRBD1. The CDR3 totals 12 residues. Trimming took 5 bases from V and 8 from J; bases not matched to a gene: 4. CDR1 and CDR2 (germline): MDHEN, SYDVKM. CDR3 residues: CASSQGAGGYTF. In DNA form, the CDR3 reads TGTGCCAGCAGTCAGGGGGCGGGCGGCTACACCTTC.

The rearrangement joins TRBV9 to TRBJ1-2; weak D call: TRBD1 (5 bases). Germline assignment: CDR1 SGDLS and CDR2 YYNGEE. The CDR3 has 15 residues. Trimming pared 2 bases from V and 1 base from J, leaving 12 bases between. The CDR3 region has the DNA TGTGCCAGCAGCGTTTTACAGGAAGGTAACTATGGCTACACCTTC. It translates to CASSVLQEGNYGYTF.

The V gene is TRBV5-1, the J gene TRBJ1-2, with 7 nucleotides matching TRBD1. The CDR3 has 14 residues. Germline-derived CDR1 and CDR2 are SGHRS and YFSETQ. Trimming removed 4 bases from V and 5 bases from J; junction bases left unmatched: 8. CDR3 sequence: CASSIGTADYGYTF. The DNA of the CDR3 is TGCGCCAGCAGCATCGGGACAGCTGATTATGGCTACACCTTC.

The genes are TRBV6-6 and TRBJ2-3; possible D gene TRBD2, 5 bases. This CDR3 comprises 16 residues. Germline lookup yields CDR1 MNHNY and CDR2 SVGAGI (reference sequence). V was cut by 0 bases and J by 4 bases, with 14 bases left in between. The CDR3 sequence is CASSYSIGPRADTQYF. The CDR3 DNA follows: TGTGCCAGCAGTTACTCTATAGGCCCGAGGGCAGATACGCAGTATTTT.

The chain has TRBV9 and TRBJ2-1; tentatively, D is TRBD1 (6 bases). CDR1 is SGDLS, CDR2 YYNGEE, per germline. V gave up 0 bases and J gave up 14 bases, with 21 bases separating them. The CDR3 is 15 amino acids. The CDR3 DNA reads TGTGCCAGCAGCGTAGAGACAGGATTGAGCGGTCCCAAGTTCTTC. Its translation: CASSVETGLSGPKFF.

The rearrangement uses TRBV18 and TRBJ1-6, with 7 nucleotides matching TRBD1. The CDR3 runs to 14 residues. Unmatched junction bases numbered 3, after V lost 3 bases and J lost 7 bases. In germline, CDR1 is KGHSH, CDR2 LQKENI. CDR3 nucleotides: TGTGCCAGCTCACCCTCGGGACAGAATTCACCCCTCCACTTT. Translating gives CASSPSGQNSPLHF.

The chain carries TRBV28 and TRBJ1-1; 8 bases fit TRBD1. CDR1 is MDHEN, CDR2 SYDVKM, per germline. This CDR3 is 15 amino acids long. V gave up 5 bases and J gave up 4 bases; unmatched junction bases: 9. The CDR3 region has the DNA TGTGCCAGCAGTCCGCGGACAGGGAGTAGCACTGAAGCTTTCTTT. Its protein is CASSPRTGSSTEAFF.